This paragraph covers one T cell receptor (beta chain) sequence. Profiling relied on immunoSEQ multiplex PCR, and the TCRdb table lists in-frame clones only, not all of them. The sample lists 200,000 to 250,000 clones, around 84% seen once, with approximately 6.5% in the top ten. This sample was taken from a study of blood T cell repertoires in COVID-19. The germline V gene has CDR1 SGHRS and CDR2 YFSETQ. This CDR3 region has 15 residues. Trimming cost V 3 bases and J 1 base, with 10 bases left between them. The sequenced sample consisted of PBMCs or T cells enriched from blood (not recorded which). This chain links TRBV5-1 with TRBJ2-2; no definite D call. The TCR was taken from a woman in her 40s who had recovered from COVID-19. The CDR3 DNA is TGCGCCAGCAGCTCTTATGTTAAGAACACCGGGGAGCTGTTTTTT. This sequence encodes CASSSYVKNTGELFF.